This entry describes one T cell receptor beta chain. Antigen specificity is unknown. This entry is derived from a study of long-term antiretroviral therapy in people with HIV. Study background: The 2015 recommendation for immediate ART came about a decade after the earliest samples.

Study outcomes and limitations: Those clones which expanded before ART made up the dominant part of the repertoire at all time points. Post-treatment diversity went higher with ART but stayed below transplant donor controls.

Germline V CDR1 and CDR2: SGHRS, YFSETQ. The CDR3 covers 16 residues. J was trimmed by 1 base and V by 4 bases; bases with no gene match: 6. Running of the v3.0 immunoSEQ assay took place at survey level. This table comes from immunoSEQ multiplex PCR, and its TCRdb copy is limited to in-frame clones, with some not included. The table lists 20,000 to 25,000 clones, about 86% of them singletons. Material: unsorted PBMCs, obtained 1.3 years after starting antiretroviral therapy. This chain connects TRBV5-1 to TRBJ1-2; 11 nucleotides align to TRBD1. This clonotype was obtained from a man between 60 and 75 years old with HIV. The CDR3 protein is CASSTGQGARNYGYTF. CDR3 nucleotide sequence: TGCGCCAGCAGCACCGGACAGGGGGCACGTAACTATGGCTACACCTTC.